These 25 T cell receptor beta chains share one sample of origin, sequenced in a study of blood T cell repertoires in COVID-19. Repertoires were generated with immunoSEQ multiplex PCR, while TCRdb's copy carries only in-frame clones and drops some. The sample contains approximately 290,000 clones, 80% to 90% of which appear only once. Sequences were obtained from peripheral blood. Receptor source: a man aged 25-40 years with acute or convalescent COVID-19.

This clone occurred a few times. The V call is TRBV2, the J call TRBJ2-7; tentative D call: TRBD1 (6 bases). V lost 6 bases and J lost 4, with 16 bases in between. This CDR3 contains 14 residues. Germline CDR1 reads SNHLY; CDR2 reads FYNNEI. The CDR3 sequence is CASSLQGPGYEQYF. As DNA, the CDR3 is TGTGCCAGCAGCCTCCAGGGGCCGGGGTACGAGCAGTACTTC.

The chain employs TRBV5-1 and TRBJ2-3; 10 bases are shared with TRBD1. The length of the CDR3 is 16 residues. From germline, CDR1 is SGHRS and CDR2 YFSETQ. Trimming took 0 bases from V and 3 from J; bases not matched to a gene: 4. The CDR3 is CASSLVGDRGTDTQYF. In nucleotides, the CDR3 is TGCGCCAGCAGCTTGGTAGGGGACAGGGGTACAGATACGCAGTATTTT.

The gene calls are TRBV19 and TRBJ2-3; maybe TRBD1 (6 bases). Germline V lookup: CDR1 LNHDA, CDR2 SQIVND (reference sequence). V lost 10 bases and J lost 0, with 11 bases in between. The CDR3 has 13 residues. The CDR3 reads CAIRTDSTDTQYF. The CDR3 DNA reads TGTGCCATTCGGACAGATAGCACAGATACGCAGTATTTT.

The table lists this clone with a count of one. The chain couples TRBV28 to TRBJ1-2; 8 nucleotides agree with TRBD1. This CDR3 region has 15 residues. Germline V CDR1 and CDR2: MDHEN, SYDVKM. V was clipped by 4 bases and J by 4 bases; unmatched bases: 8. CDR3 protein: CASSSTGTGLYGYTF. The CDR3 DNA is TGTGCCAGCAGTTCGACAGGGACAGGCCTCTATGGCTACACCTTC.

This clone appeared once. The chain combines TRBV28 with TRBJ1-4; D not certain. The V end was cut by 6 bases, the J end by 8 bases, with 10 bases between. The CDR3 loop spans 12 amino acids. CDR1 is MDHEN, CDR2 SYDVKM, per germline. This CDR3 reads CASRRAQEKLFF. The CDR3 DNA is TGTGCCAGCAGGAGGGCTCAAGAAAAACTGTTTTTT.

This chain joins TRBV4-1 and TRBJ2-2, with a weak D call TRBD2 (6 bases). Trimming shortened V by 4 bases and J by 4 bases, and 16 bases separated the two germline ends. This CDR3 has 16 amino acids. Germline CDR1 is MGHRA and CDR2 is YSYEKL. The chain's CDR3 is CASSPGRLGVTGELFF. The CDR3 region has the DNA TGCGCCAGCAGCCCTGGAAGACTAGGAGTCACCGGGGAGCTGTTTTTT.

The V and J genes are TRBV5-1 and TRBJ1-6, with D unclear. The CDR3 has 14 amino acids. CDR1 and CDR2 (germline): SGHRS, YFSETQ. V was clipped by 2 bases and J by 2 bases, with 5 bases between them. CDR3 coding DNA: TGCGCCAGCAGCTTACAGACCTATAATTCACCCCTCCACTTT. It encodes CASSLQTYNSPLHF.

The genes are TRBV7-2 and TRBJ1-5; possible D gene TRBD1, 5 bases. From germline, CDR1 is SGHTA and CDR2 FQGNSA. The CDR3 covers 17 residues. The ends were cut back, 0 bases at V and 7 bases at J, with 19 bases in the middle. The CDR3, as DNA: TGTGCCAGCAGCTTAGCGGGGGGAAGACGGTCCGGGCAGCCCCAGCATTTT. As protein: CASSLAGGRRSGQPQHF.

V gene TRBV29-1 combines with J gene TRBJ2-1; 12 bases match TRBD2. CDR3 length: 15 residues. Per the germline V gene, CDR1 is SQVTM and CDR2 is ANQGSEA. Trimming at V came to 7 bases and at J to 5 bases, leaving 9 bases not matched to a gene. In nucleotides, the CDR3 is TGCAGCGCCGAACCCACTAGCGGGAGGAACAATGAGCAGTTCTTC. Protein: CSAEPTSGRNNEQFF.

This chain connects TRBV5-1 to TRBJ2-1, with 7 bases matching TRBD1. Germline V CDR1 and CDR2: SGHRS, YFSETQ. Losses at the gene ends were 0 bases for V and 10 bases for J; bases not matched to a gene: 7. CDR3 length: 14 amino acids. The DNA for the CDR3 is TGCGCCAGCAGCTTGGGGGGGACAGAACTCGAGCAGTTCTTC. This encodes CASSLGGTELEQFF.

CDR3 bases: TGTGCCAGTAGTCGTTATGGACAGGGGGCCAGTGCAACTAATGAAAAACTGTTTTTT. Amino acids: CASSRYGQGASATNEKLFF. This chain connects TRBV19 to TRBJ1-4; TRBD1 matches 11 bases. The CDR3 is 19 amino acids. CDR1 is LNHDA and CDR2 is SQIVND in the germline V gene (reference sequence). Trimming cost V 5 bases and J 0 bases; bases outside gene matches: 11.

The chain carries TRBV9 and TRBJ1-6; perhaps TRBD1 as D (6 bases). Germline CDR1 and CDR2: SGDLS and YYNGEE. The CDR3 is 14 residues long. Trimming removed 3 bases from V and 4 bases from J, with 8 bases in between. The CDR3 here is CASSEQGYNSPLHF. CDR3 DNA sequence: TGTGCCAGCAGCGAGCAGGGGTATAATTCACCCCTCCACTTT.

This chain connects TRBV30 to TRBJ2-1; weak D call: TRBD2 (6 bases). With 4 bases removed from V and 10 bases from J, the gap between germline ends came to 20 bases. Germline CDR1 is GTSNPN and CDR2 is SVGIG (reference sequence). This CDR3 has 14 residues. CDR3 in amino acids: CAWNPGRAAGEQFF. In nucleotides, the CDR3 is TGTGCCTGGAATCCGGGCCGCGCGGCGGGGGAGCAGTTCTTC.

The chain employs TRBV19 and TRBJ2-5; TRBD2 is a possible D gene (5 bases). This CDR3 is built from 16 residues. V was shortened by 3 bases and J by 3 bases, with 17 bases between the two germline ends. CDR1 is LNHDA and CDR2 is SQIVND in the germline V gene (reference sequence). CDR3 residues: CASSIEGRRREETQYF. The CDR3 region has the DNA TGTGCCAGTAGTATTGAAGGGAGACGTAGGGAAGAGACCCAGTACTTC.

Written as DNA, the CDR3 is TGTGCCAGCAAGGGGGGGACATATAGCACAGATACGCAGTATTTT. This codes for CASKGGTYSTDTQYF. The V gene is TRBV5-6, the J gene TRBJ2-3; tentative D call: TRBD2 (7 bases). The CDR3 runs 15 residues. The ends were cut back, 6 bases at V and 0 bases at J, with 14 bases in the middle. Per germline, CDR1 SGHDT and CDR2 YYEEEE.

This clone was picked up one time. The chain combines TRBV19 with TRBJ2-1; the match to TRBD2 covers 7 bases. Trimming removed 1 base from V and 1 base from J; junction bases left unmatched: 1. Germline loops: CDR1 LNHDA, CDR2 SQIVND (reference sequence). CDR3 size: 15 residues. The chain's CDR3 is CASSIGRGSYNEQFF. The CDR3 DNA reads TGTGCCAGTAGTATAGGGCGGGGGTCCTACAATGAGCAGTTCTTC. Complete variable domain (other parts from reference TRBV19 and TRBJ2-1): DGGITQSPKYLFRKEGQNVTLSCEQNLNHDAMYWYRQDPGQGLRLIYYSQIVNDFQKGDIAEGYSVSREKKESFPLTVTSAQKNPTAFYLCASSIGRGSYNEQFFGPGTRLTVL.

This clone was observed a few times. J is TRBJ2-7 and V is TRBV10-1, with TRBD2 matching 7 bases. The CDR3 is made up of 15 amino acids. In germline, CDR1 is WNHNN, CDR2 SYGVQD (reference sequence). J lost 9 bases, V lost 5 bases, and 16 bases had no gene match. CDR3: CASSTQAKGRERQYF. In DNA, the CDR3 is TGCGCCAGCAGTACACAGGCAAAAGGGAGGGAAAGGCAGTACTTC.

The CDR3 loop reads CATRIGGADPYGYTF. The CDR3 DNA sequence: TGTGCCACCAGAATTGGGGGGGCAGACCCTTATGGCTACACCTTC. The V call is TRBV28, the J call TRBJ1-2; TRBD1 might be the D (6 bases). Germline V lookup: CDR1 MDHEN, CDR2 SYDVKM. V was pared by 10 bases and J by 5 bases, with 23 bases between. This CDR3 contains 15 residues.

The gene calls are TRBV5-1 and TRBJ2-5; the match to TRBD2 covers 12 bases. Germline V lookup: CDR1 SGHRS, CDR2 YFSETQ. CDR3 length: 14 amino acids. Trimming at V came to 4 bases and at J to 5 bases, leaving 3 bases not matched to a gene. The CDR3 DNA sequence: TGCGCCAGCAGCCGACTAGCGGGAGATGAGACCCAGTACTTC. This codes for CASSRLAGDETQYF.

The chain has TRBV6-5 and TRBJ2-2; D is unclear. Germline-derived CDR1 and CDR2 are MNHEY and SVGAGI. Trimming took off 5 bases at V and 3 bases at J, with 4 bases between the two ends. CDR3 length: 12 amino acids. The CDR3 here is CASSRDTGELFF. In nucleotides, the CDR3 is TGTGCCAGCAGTCGGGACACCGGGGAGCTGTTTTTT.

The rearrangement joins TRBV2 to TRBJ1-3; D is unclear. The ends were cut back, 8 bases at V and 1 base at J, with 12 bases in the middle. Germline V gives CDR1 SNHLY, CDR2 FYNNEI. This CDR3 is 14 amino acids long. The CDR3 DNA sequence: TGTGCCAGCTCACCCCAGATGTCTGGAAACACCATATATTTT. It is translated as CASSPQMSGNTIYF. The complete variable domain, with remaining parts taken from reference TRBV2 and TRBJ1-3, reads EPEVTQTPSHQVTQMGQEVILRCVPISNHLYFYWYRQILGQKVEFLVSFYNNEISEKSEIFDDQFSVERPDGSNFTLKIRSTKLEDSAMYFCASSPQMSGNTIYFGEGSWLTVV.

The V and J genes are TRBV5-4 and TRBJ1-2, with D perhaps TRBD1 (5 bases). V was pared by 0 bases and J by 2 bases, with 14 bases between. The CDR3 length is 16 residues. CDR1 and CDR2 from the germline V gene are SGHNT and YYREEE (reference sequence). The CDR3 region has the DNA TGTGCCAGCAGCTTGGGAGGCGGGGCGGTAAACTATGGCTACACCTTC. This encodes CASSLGGGAVNYGYTF.

The chain couples TRBV24-1 to TRBJ2-1; possibly TRBD2 for D (5 bases). Germline V gene sequence: CDR1 KGHDR, CDR2 SFDVKD. V was clipped by 2 bases and J by 4 bases, with 11 bases between them. The CDR3 runs 15 residues. Written as DNA, the CDR3 is TGTGCCACCAGTGATTCCGGGATCACATACAATGAGCAGTTCTTC. It yields the protein CATSDSGITYNEQFF.

The CDR3 reads CASSSGLAGGPGSYEQYF. The CDR3 bases are TGTGCCAGCAGCTCGGGACTAGCGGGAGGGCCAGGATCCTACGAGCAGTACTTC. V gene TRBV5-5 combines with J gene TRBJ2-7; 16 bases fit TRBD2. Germline CDR1 and CDR2: SGHKS and YYEKEE (reference sequence). Losses at the gene ends were 3 bases for V and 1 base for J; bases not matched to a gene: 7. This CDR3 has 18 residues.

The rearrangement uses TRBV28 and TRBJ2-2; 8 bases are a match to TRBD2. Germline trimming cut 5 bases from V and 6 bases from J; bases unmatched to any gene: 14. Germline-derived CDR1 and CDR2 are MDHEN and SYDVKM. The CDR3 runs to 17 residues. The CDR3: CASSTRHSGKGAGELFF. CDR3 in DNA: TGTGCCAGCAGTACACGTCATAGCGGGAAGGGGGCCGGGGAGCTGTTTTTT.